This is a list of T cell receptor beta chains from one sample in a study of vaccination effects on CD4 cells after COVID-19. Their cognate antigens are unknown. Profiled with immunoSEQ multiplex PCR; TCRdb holds only in-frame clones, not every one. Here the sample spans some 9,800 clones, roughly 80% being singletons. The source material was CD4+ T cells from PBMCs cultured without peptide, sampled after COVID-19 vaccination. The source of these receptors is a human donor who received a COVID-19 vaccine. Each CDR3 is given with its conserved first and last residue. The order of the fields is J gene, V gene, clone size, D gene, CDR3 DNA, CDR3 protein. The D gene is left open where the match is weak. Rows give clone size only sometimes, using once, few, many, or a class for an expanded clone.

TRBJ1-6 TRBV3-1/TRBV3-2 - - TGTGCCAGCAGCCAAGGGTATTCACCCCTCCACTTT CASSQGYSPLHF
TRBJ2-7 TRBV28 - TRBD1 TGTGCCAGCAGTATCGATCAGGGGGCTCGCGAGCAGTACTTC CASSIDQGAREQYF
TRBJ2-7 TRBV15 - - TGTGCCACCAGCAGAGGGACCCCTAGAAGGGCTTACGAGCAGTACTTC CATSRGTPRRAYEQYF
TRBJ1-6 TRBV30 - TRBD1 TGTGCCTGGAGCCGGGACAGGGGAGGCAACTCACCCCTCCACTTT CAWSRDRGGNSPLHF
TRBJ2-2 TRBV6-4 few - TGTGCCAGCAGTGGGACAGCGAACACCGGGGAGCTGTTTTTT CASSGTANTGELFF
TRBJ1-2 TRBV7-2 - TRBD1 TGTGCCAGCAGCTATGGGACATCAACAGGGGGCTATGGCTACACCTTC CASSYGTSTGGYGYTF
TRBJ1-2 TRBV6-2/TRBV6-3 - TRBD1 TGTGCCAGCAGTAACACCGGGACAGGACAGAATGGCTACACCTTC CASSNTGTGQNGYTF
TRBJ1-2 TRBV7-8 - TRBD1 TGTGCCAGCAGCTCTATTACAGGGGTTGGCTACACCTTC CASSSITGVGYTF
TRBJ2-1 TRBV19 - TRBD1 TGTGCCAGTAGTACAGGACAGGGCTCCTACAATGAGCAGTTCTTC CASSTGQGSYNEQFF
TRBJ1-4 TRBV28 few - TGTGCCAGCAGTCTGGGGGTGATTGCAACTAATGAAAAACTGTTTTTT CASSLGVIATNEKLFF
TRBJ2-7 TRBV11-2 - - TGTGCCAGCAGCTCCAAGGAAGCCTACGAGCAGTACTTC CASSSKEAYEQYF
TRBJ2-1 TRBV3-1/TRBV3-2 once TRBD2 TGTGCCAGCAGCTACGCGGGAGGTTCGATGAATGAGCAGTTCTTC CASSYAGGSMNEQFF
TRBJ2-7 TRBV2 - TRBD2 TGTGCCAGCAGTGAAGAAGACACCTACCGCCTGCACGGGAGGCACTCCTACGAGCAGTACTTC CASSEEDTYRLHGRHSYEQYF
TRBJ2-4 TRBV19 - - TGTGCCAGTAGTATATCTCCGAGCAGGCTAGCCAAAAACATTCAGTACTTC CASSISPSRLAKNIQYF
TRBJ1-1 TRBV11-2 - - TGTGCCAGCAGCTTAGGGCAGGGGAGCACTGAAGCTTTCTTT CASSLGQGSTEAFF
TRBJ1-1 TRBV10-3 - - TGTGCCATCAGAAATGGGGACGGACGAGCTTTCTTT CAIRNGDGRAFF
TRBJ1-2 TRBV6-1 once - TGTGCCAGCAGTGATGTTCACGAGGTACGGACCATCTATGGCTACACCTTC CASSDVHEVRTIYGYTF
TRBJ1-6 TRBV3-1/TRBV3-2 few - TGTGCCAGCAGCCAAGTAGGTCAGTCGTATTCACCCCTCCACTTT CASSQVGQSYSPLHF
TRBJ1-2 TRBV9 - - TGTGCCAGCAGGGGGGGGCGGAACTATGGCTACACCTTC CASRGGRNYGYTF
TRBJ2-1 TRBV7-8 - TRBD2 TGTGCCAGCAGGCGAGAGCGGCGGGGGGTGGGAAGAAATGAGCAGTTCTTC CASRRERRGVGRNEQFF
TRBJ1-3 TRBV19 - - TGTGCCAGTACCAGAGGGGCCCACTCTGGAAACACCATATATTTT CASTRGAHSGNTIYF
TRBJ2-1 TRBV9 - - TGTGCCAGCAGCGGTGGGGGGGGGCTAAATTCCTACAATGAGCAGTTCTTC CASSGGGGLNSYNEQFF
TRBJ2-1 TRBV7-3 once TRBD2 TGTGCCAGCAGCTTAAGGGCTAGCGGGGGGGCAGGGGAGCAGTTCTTC CASSLRASGGAGEQFF
TRBJ2-7 TRBV15 once TRBD1 TGTGCCACCAGCAGGGAACTTCCGGGACAGTACTACGAGCAGTACTTC CATSRELPGQYYEQYF
TRBJ2-2 TRBV7-9 - TRBD2 TGTGCCAGCAGCCCACGCACTAGCGGGGGGAACACCGGGGAGCTGTTTTTT CASSPRTSGGNTGELFF
TRBJ1-5 TRBV7-9 - TRBD1 TGTGCCAGCAGCTCAGGGGGGAATAGCAATCAGCCCCAGCATTTT CASSSGGNSNQPQHF
TRBJ2-7 TRBV5-4 - - TGTGCCAGCAGCTTGGGCGGGCTCTTGTACGAGCAGTACTTC CASSLGGLLYEQYF
TRBJ1-1 TRBV12-3/TRBV12-4 once - TGTGCCAGCACCGTTCCCCCGGGTGAAGCTTTCTTT CASTVPPGEAFF
TRBJ2-6 TRBV2 - - TGTGCCAGCAGGGTGGGACAAGGTTGGCCTGGGGCCAACGTCCTGACTTTC CASRVGQGWPGANVLTF
TRBJ2-7 TRBV28 - TRBD1 TGTGCCAGCAGTTTATCAAGTCGACAGGGACGGGACGAGCAGTACTTC CASSLSSRQGRDEQYF
TRBJ1-1 TRBV9 - - TGTGCCAGCAGCGACCCCCGGGGCAGTGAAGCTTTCTTT CASSDPRGSEAFF
TRBJ1-6 TRBV7-8 once TRBD1 TGTGCCAGCAGGTTTAATCCGGGACAGGGAAATTCACCCCTCCACTTT CASRFNPGQGNSPLHF
TRBJ1-1 TRBV18 - - TGTGCCAGCTCAACGGAACGAGTCTCGGCTTTCTTT CASSTERVSAFF
TRBJ1-5 TRBV25-1 few TRBD1 TGTGCCAGCAGACAAACAGGGGATAGCAATCAGCCCCAGCATTTT CASRQTGDSNQPQHF
TRBJ1-2 TRBV6-5 once - TGTGCCAGCAGTTACTCAGGGGGTGGCTACACCTTC CASSYSGGGYTF
TRBJ2-7 TRBV29-1 few - TGCAGCGTTCAGGACGGGACCTACGAGCAGTACTTC CSVQDGTYEQYF
TRBJ2-2 TRBV6-5 - - TGTGCCAGCAGTTCCCCACGGGGGAACACCGGGGAGCTGTTTTTT CASSSPRGNTGELFF
TRBJ2-3 TRBV3-1/TRBV3-2 - - TGTGCCAGCAGCTATCGGTTTCCTGTCATGCAAGATACGCAGTATTTT CASSYRFPVMQDTQYF
TRBJ1-1 TRBV2 - - TGTGCCAGCAGTGAAGGTCGGCTCAACACTGAAGCTTTCTTT CASSEGRLNTEAFF
TRBJ1-4 TRBV29-1 few TRBD1 TGCAGCGGGAAGACAGGGTCAACTAATGAAAAACTGTTTTTT CSGKTGSTNEKLFF
TRBJ2-7 TRBV9 few - TGTGCCAGCAGCGTAGCGGGCAGTCCCTACGAGCAGTACTTC CASSVAGSPYEQYF
TRBJ2-5 TRBV28 - - TGTGCCAGCAGTTTAGGCGGCCTGGGGGAGACCCAGTACTTC CASSLGGLGETQYF
TRBJ2-3 TRBV7-9 few - TGTGCCAGCAGCTTAGTAGCCGCAATCGGGATAGATACGCAGTATTTT CASSLVAAIGIDTQYF
TRBJ1-4 TRBV7-9 - TRBD1 TGTGCCAGCAGCTTAGCGGCGTGGGCAGGGGGCGGTGGTGAAAAACTGTTTTTT CASSLAAWAGGGGEKLFF
TRBJ1-5 TRBV4-1 - - TGCGCCAGCAGCCACGAGGACAGCAAGAATCAGCCCCAGCATTTT CASSHEDSKNQPQHF
TRBJ2-7 TRBV3-1/TRBV3-2 - TRBD1 TGTGCCAGCAGCCAAGATCCAGGGGGAGCCTACGAGCAGTACTTC CASSQDPGGAYEQYF
TRBJ1-1 TRBV5-4 - - TGTGCCAGCAACAGCTTTAGCAGGAACACTGAAGCTTTCTTT CASNSFSRNTEAFF
TRBJ1-1 TRBV27 - - TGTGCCAGCAGTTTAGGGGCGAAAATGAACACTGAAGCTTTCTTT CASSLGAKMNTEAFF
TRBJ2-4 TRBV5-1 once TRBD1 TGCGCCAGCAGCCGACGAGGGGGCGCAGAAAACATTCAGTACTTC CASSRRGGAENIQYF
TRBJ2-5 TRBV9 - - TGTGCCAGCAGCGTAGGGATAAAACAAGAGACCCAGTACTTC CASSVGIKQETQYF
TRBJ1-1 TRBV11-2 once TRBD1 TGTGCCAGCAGCTGGGACAGGAGACGGAACACTGAAGCTTTCTTT CASSWDRRRNTEAFF
TRBJ1-3 TRBV10-3 - - TGTGCCATCAGTGGTCCCAGGACAGTAGGAAACACCATATATTTT CAISGPRTVGNTIYF
TRBJ2-3 TRBV5-4 - - TGTGCCAGCAGCTCGGGGAGAGGCCGGGTCACAGATACGCAGTATTTT CASSSGRGRVTDTQYF
TRBJ1-6 TRBV19 - TRBD1 TGTGCCAGTAGAGGCCCGGGACAGGGGCTCCTCTATAATTCACCCCTCCACTTT CASRGPGQGLLYNSPLHF
TRBJ1-1 TRBV7-8 - - TGTGCCAGCAGCTTTACAGATAACACTGAAGCTTTCTTT CASSFTDNTEAFF
TRBJ1-2 TRBV19 few - TGTGCCAGTAGTATAGTTTCAGTTACCAACTATGGCTACACCTTC CASSIVSVTNYGYTF
TRBJ1-4 TRBV5-1 few - TGCGCCAGCCAAGATCAACCCGGGGAAAAACTGTTTTTT CASQDQPGEKLFF
TRBJ1-3 TRBV5-1 - - TGCGCCAGCAGCTTGACAGGGTCTGGAAACACCATATATTTT CASSLTGSGNTIYF